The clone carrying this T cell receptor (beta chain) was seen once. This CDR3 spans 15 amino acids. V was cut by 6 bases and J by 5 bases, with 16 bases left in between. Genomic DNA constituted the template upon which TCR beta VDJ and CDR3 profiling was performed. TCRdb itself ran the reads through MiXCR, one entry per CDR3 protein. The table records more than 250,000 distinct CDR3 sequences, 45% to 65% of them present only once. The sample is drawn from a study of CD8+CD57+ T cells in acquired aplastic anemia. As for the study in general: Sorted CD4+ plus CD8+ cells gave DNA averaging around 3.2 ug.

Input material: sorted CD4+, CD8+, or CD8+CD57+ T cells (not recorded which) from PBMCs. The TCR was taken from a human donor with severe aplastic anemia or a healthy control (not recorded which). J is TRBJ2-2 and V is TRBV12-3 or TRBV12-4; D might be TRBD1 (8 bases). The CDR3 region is CASRQGEGRTGELFF. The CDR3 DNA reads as TGTGCCAGCAGACAGGGGGAGGGTAGGACCGGGGAGCTGTTTTTT.